This TCR beta chain was retrieved from a study of T cell repertoires in cytomegalovirus infection. Study results and limitations: HLA-C-restricted TCR beta clonotypes specific for CMV led the ex vivo response. Accumulated public TCR beta family frequency recognized individuals carrying CMV together with the relevant HLA.

The CDR3 totals 14 residues. Germline CDR1 LNHDA, CDR2 SQIVND (reference sequence). V was clipped by 10 bases and J by 6 bases; unmatched bases: 10. On this clonotype: Its antigen remains unknown.

TCRdb redid the calling of the reads with MiXCR, one entry per CDR3 protein. The data show about 830,000 distinct CDR3 sequences, 30% to 35% seen once. The genes are TRBV19 and TRBJ2-1; 9 nucleotides align to TRBD2. The sequenced sample was cultured CD8+ T cells from PBMCs, obtained from culture after CMV antigen stimulation. The TCR originated in a human donor in good health (CMV status not recorded). Some clones in this sample may be carry-over from other donors' samples. The CDR3 DNA reads TGTGCCACCGCAACGAGCGGGGGGTTCAATGAGCAGTTCTTC. It yields the protein CATATSGGFNEQFF.